Sequencing of this TCR beta chain was carried out in a study of blood T cell repertoires in COVID-19. In the study overall: The United States, Italy and Spain supplied acute and convalescent COVID-19 samples. T cells, B-cell-depleted T cells, or PBMCs supplied cDNA or gDNA.

This clone was observed a single time. Methods used by the authors: Estimated nucleated cell counts came from reference gene primer amplification. Measured with immunoSEQ multiplex PCR; TCRdb has only the in-frame clones, and not every one. V and J calls and clone size follow that table, whereas D and trimming were derived from the DNA. The data show approximately 90,000 clones, around nine tenths seen once. The specimen was peripheral blood. This TCR came from a man in his 60s with acute or convalescent COVID-19.

CDR3 in amino acids: CASTGQAGGETQYF. CDR3 in DNA: TGTGCCAGTACGGGGCAAGCGGGAGGAGAGACCCAGTACTTC. The V gene is TRBV19, the J gene TRBJ2-5, with 9 bases matching TRBD2. The CDR3 is 14 amino acids. CDR1 and CDR2 from the germline V gene are LNHDA and SQIVND (reference sequence). V dropped 7 bases and J dropped 4; count of bases not matched to a gene: 7. The variable domain in full, with the rest retrieved from reference TRBV19 and TRBJ2-5, is DGGITQSPKYLFRKEGQNVTLSCEQNLNHDAMYWYRQDPGQGLRLIYYSQIVNDFQKGDIAEGYSVSREKKESFPLTVTSAQKNPTAFYLCASTGQAGGETQYFGPGTRLLVL.